These T cell receptor beta chains were read from a single sample in a study of beta chain features in type 1 diabetes. Produced via immunoSEQ multiplex PCR; TCRdb's table is partial and in-frame only. Of 150,000 or so clones in the sample, over 8.5% are singletons; the top ten hold over 2%. The sample was central memory CD4+ T cells from blood. The receptor set was obtained from a man aged 18 to 35 in good health. Both conserved end residues are part of each CDR3. Fields, in order: clone size, D gene, J gene, V gene, CDR3 protein, CDR3 DNA. A D gene is named only where the DNA matches it firmly. The size of a clone is reported for some rows only, either as once, few or many, or as a class for expanded clones.

abundance: many; d_gene: NA; j_gene: TRBJ2-1; v_gene: TRBV28; CDR3aa: CASSFPQKSKGIHEQFF; CDR3nt: TGTGCCAGCAGTTTCCCTCAAAAGAGCAAGGGAATACATGAGCAGTTCTTC
abundance: few; d_gene: TRBD1; j_gene: TRBJ2-7; v_gene: TRBV27; CDR3aa: CASRPSGGEQYF; CDR3nt: TGTGCCAGCAGGCCCTCAGGGGGCGAGCAGTACTTC
abundance: NA; d_gene: TRBD2; j_gene: TRBJ2-1; v_gene: TRBV25-1; CDR3aa: CASSPSGRSSYNEQFF; CDR3nt: TGTGCCAGCAGTCCTAGCGGGAGGTCTTCCTACAATGAGCAGTTCTTC
abundance: NA; d_gene: NA; j_gene: TRBJ1-2; v_gene: TRBV9; CDR3aa: CASSVYGADGYTF; CDR3nt: TGTGCCAGCAGCGTATATGGGGCGGATGGCTACACCTTC
abundance: few; d_gene: TRBD1; j_gene: TRBJ2-7; v_gene: TRBV5-4; CDR3aa: CASSSDRSSYEQYF; CDR3nt: TGTGCCAGCAGCTCGGACAGGAGCTCCTACGAGCAGTACTTC
abundance: NA; d_gene: NA; j_gene: TRBJ2-5; v_gene: TRBV9; CDR3aa: CASSVAPGGETQYF; CDR3nt: TGTGCCAGCAGCGTAGCTCCAGGTGGAGAGACCCAGTACTTC
abundance: NA; d_gene: NA; j_gene: TRBJ2-3; v_gene: TRBV20-1; CDR3aa: CSARTQNTQYF; CDR3nt: TGCAGTGCCAGGACCCAGAATACGCAGTATTTT
abundance: few; d_gene: TRBD1; j_gene: TRBJ2-1; v_gene: TRBV11-1; CDR3aa: CASRKDRGANNEQFF; CDR3nt: TGTGCCAGCAGAAAGGACAGGGGGGCAAACAATGAGCAGTTCTTC
abundance: few; d_gene: NA; j_gene: TRBJ2-7; v_gene: TRBV4-1; CDR3aa: CASSQEGNEQYF; CDR3nt: TGCGCCAGCAGCCAAGAGGGAAACGAGCAGTACTTC
abundance: few; d_gene: TRBD2; j_gene: TRBJ2-3; v_gene: TRBV28; CDR3aa: CASTPMRGLAGGGDTQYF; CDR3nt: TGTGCCAGCACCCCGATGAGGGGACTAGCGGGAGGAGGCGATACGCAGTATTTT
abundance: few; d_gene: NA; j_gene: TRBJ2-4; v_gene: TRBV5-6; CDR3aa: CASSLMRDGAKNIQYF; CDR3nt: TGTGCCAGCAGCCTGATGCGGGATGGGGCCAAAAACATTCAGTACTTC
abundance: few; d_gene: TRBD1; j_gene: TRBJ1-1; v_gene: TRBV29-1; CDR3aa: CSVGTGGMNTEAFF; CDR3nt: TGCAGCGTTGGCACAGGGGGCATGAACACTGAAGCTTTCTTT
abundance: few; d_gene: NA; j_gene: TRBJ1-2; v_gene: TRBV28; CDR3aa: CASIPPGNNYGYTF; CDR3nt: TGTGCCAGCATTCCCCCTGGGAATAACTATGGCTACACCTTC
abundance: few; d_gene: NA; j_gene: TRBJ2-4; v_gene: TRBV28; CDR3aa: CASRGAGTIAKNIQYF; CDR3nt: TGTGCCAGCAGGGGCGCGGGGACCATAGCCAAAAACATTCAGTACTTC
abundance: few; d_gene: NA; j_gene: TRBJ2-3; v_gene: TRBV25-1; CDR3aa: CASSLSSARSTDTQYF; CDR3nt: TGTGCCAGTAGCCTCTCTTCGGCTCGGAGCACAGATACGCAGTATTTT
abundance: NA; d_gene: NA; j_gene: TRBJ2-7; v_gene: TRBV7-2; CDR3aa: CASSQSAGYEQYF; CDR3nt: TGTGCCAGCAGCCAGAGCGCAGGGTACGAGCAGTACTTC
abundance: few; d_gene: NA; j_gene: TRBJ1-5; v_gene: TRBV30; CDR3aa: CAWSVQTAEPQHF; CDR3nt: TGTGCCTGGAGTGTACAGACGGCTGAGCCCCAGCATTTT
abundance: few; d_gene: TRBD2; j_gene: TRBJ2-3; v_gene: TRBV29-1; CDR3aa: CSVGGLAADTQYF; CDR3nt: TGCAGCGTGGGGGGACTAGCGGCAGATACGCAGTATTTT
abundance: few; d_gene: TRBD1; j_gene: TRBJ1-5; v_gene: TRBV6-1; CDR3aa: CASRGQNSNQPQHF; CDR3nt: TGTGCCAGCAGGGGACAGAATAGCAATCAGCCCCAGCATTTT
abundance: NA; d_gene: TRBD2; j_gene: TRBJ2-5; v_gene: TRBV4-2; CDR3aa: CASSPTGTSKETQYF; CDR3nt: TGTGCCAGCAGCCCAACCGGGACTAGCAAAGAGACCCAGTACTTC
abundance: few; d_gene: NA; j_gene: TRBJ1-1; v_gene: TRBV7-2; CDR3aa: CASTLVGGWVRNTEAFF; CDR3nt: TGTGCCAGCACCCTGGTGGGGGGCTGGGTGAGGAACACTGAAGCTTTCTTT
abundance: many; d_gene: TRBD1; j_gene: TRBJ2-6; v_gene: TRBV10-3; CDR3aa: CAISSGQGAGANVLTF; CDR3nt: TGTGCCATCAGTTCTGGACAGGGAGCTGGGGCCAACGTCCTGACTTTC
abundance: few; d_gene: TRBD1; j_gene: TRBJ1-2; v_gene: TRBV14; CDR3aa: CASSPGQGVGYTF; CDR3nt: TGTGCCAGCAGCCCCGGACAGGGAGTGGGCTACACCTTC
abundance: few; d_gene: TRBD1; j_gene: TRBJ2-2; v_gene: TRBV7-6; CDR3aa: CASSTRTGANTGELFF; CDR3nt: TGTGCCAGCAGCACCCGGACAGGAGCGAACACCGGGGAGCTGTTTTTT
abundance: few; d_gene: NA; j_gene: TRBJ2-1; v_gene: TRBV7-9; CDR3aa: CASSLDPVGGEQFF; CDR3nt: TGTGCCAGCAGCCTCGATCCTGTGGGGGGCGAGCAGTTCTTC
abundance: few; d_gene: NA; j_gene: TRBJ2-3; v_gene: TRBV28; CDR3aa: CASTREGDTQYF; CDR3nt: TGTGCCAGCACGCGAGAAGGCGATACGCAGTATTTT
abundance: few; d_gene: NA; j_gene: TRBJ2-7; v_gene: TRBV18; CDR3aa: CASSPPGRGPIEQYF; CDR3nt: TGTGCCAGCTCACCTCCAGGGAGGGGGCCAATCGAGCAGTACTTC
abundance: few; d_gene: NA; j_gene: TRBJ1-4; v_gene: TRBV25-1; CDR3aa: CASSDVGGNEKLFF; CDR3nt: TGTGCCAGCAGTGACGTAGGTGGTAATGAAAAACTGTTTTTT
abundance: few; d_gene: TRBD1; j_gene: TRBJ2-1; v_gene: TRBV2; CDR3aa: CASRTGTGGNEQFF; CDR3nt: TGTGCCAGCAGAACCGGGACAGGGGGAAATGAGCAGTTCTTC
abundance: few; d_gene: NA; j_gene: TRBJ2-7; v_gene: TRBV4-1; CDR3aa: CASSQELNGGYEQYF; CDR3nt: TGCGCCAGCAGCCAAGAATTGAATGGGGGATACGAGCAGTACTTC
abundance: NA; d_gene: NA; j_gene: TRBJ1-1; v_gene: TRBV23-1; CDR3aa: CASSQSRLHSPGNTEAFF; CDR3nt: TGCGCCAGCAGTCAATCGCGGCTCCACTCCCCGGGGAACACTGAAGCTTTCTTT
abundance: NA; d_gene: NA; j_gene: TRBJ2-7; v_gene: TRBV20-1; CDR3aa: CSARGGSKEGF; CDR3nt: TGCAGTGCTAGAGGCGGCAGTAAGGAGGGGTTC
abundance: NA; d_gene: TRBD2; j_gene: TRBJ2-1; v_gene: TRBV7-3; CDR3aa: CASSLGLAEGDEQFF; CDR3nt: TGTGCCAGCAGCTTAGGGCTAGCGGAAGGGGATGAGCAGTTCTTC
abundance: few; d_gene: TRBD2; j_gene: TRBJ2-5; v_gene: TRBV4-3; CDR3aa: CASSQDQGGGGETQYF; CDR3nt: TGCGCCAGCAGCCAAGATCAGGGCGGGGGGGGAGAGACCCAGTACTTC
abundance: NA; d_gene: TRBD2; j_gene: TRBJ2-5; v_gene: TRBV7-2; CDR3aa: CASSLGVAGPQETQYF; CDR3nt: TGTGCCAGCAGCTTAGGTGTAGCGGGACCACAAGAGACCCAGTACTTC
abundance: few; d_gene: NA; j_gene: TRBJ2-7; v_gene: TRBV7-2; CDR3aa: CASSSKVEQYF; CDR3nt: TGTGCCAGCAGCTCTAAGGTAGAGCAGTACTTC
abundance: NA; d_gene: NA; j_gene: TRBJ2-2; v_gene: TRBV25-1; CDR3aa: CASTPSAAEITGELFF; CDR3nt: TGTGCCAGCACTCCCTCCGCAGCGGAGATTACCGGGGAGCTGTTTTTT
abundance: few; d_gene: NA; j_gene: TRBJ2-5; v_gene: TRBV5-4; CDR3aa: CASSFGTLQETQYF; CDR3nt: TGTGCCAGCAGCTTTGGGACATTACAAGAGACCCAGTACTTC
abundance: few; d_gene: NA; j_gene: TRBJ2-4; v_gene: TRBV18; CDR3aa: CASSPVGSKNIQYF; CDR3nt: TGTGCCAGCTCACCCGTGGGGTCCAAAAACATTCAGTACTTC
abundance: NA; d_gene: TRBD1; j_gene: TRBJ2-3; v_gene: TRBV27; CDR3aa: CASSFSGQGEQYF; CDR3nt: TGTGCCAGCAGTTTCTCGGGACAGGGGGAGCAGTATTTT
abundance: few; d_gene: NA; j_gene: TRBJ1-5; v_gene: TRBV14; CDR3aa: CASSQDRGRPQHF; CDR3nt: TGTGCCAGCAGCCAAGATAGGGGTCGGCCCCAGCATTTT
abundance: NA; d_gene: NA; j_gene: TRBJ1-5; v_gene: TRBV28; CDR3aa: CASRRDSNQPQHF; CDR3nt: TGTGCCAGCAGGCGGGACAGCAATCAGCCCCAGCATTTT
abundance: few; d_gene: NA; j_gene: TRBJ2-1; v_gene: TRBV7-2; CDR3aa: CASSLEGGAYNEQFF; CDR3nt: TGTGCCAGCAGCTTAGAAGGCGGGGCCTACAATGAGCAGTTCTTC
abundance: NA; d_gene: TRBD2; j_gene: TRBJ2-1; v_gene: TRBV27; CDR3aa: CATITSGLLNEQFF; CDR3nt: TGTGCCACCATCACTAGCGGCTTGCTCAATGAGCAGTTCTTC
abundance: NA; d_gene: NA; j_gene: TRBJ1-2; v_gene: TRBV7-9; CDR3aa: CASSPPRFQSGYTF; CDR3nt: TGTGCCAGCAGCCCGCCAAGGTTTCAATCTGGCTACACCTTC
abundance: NA; d_gene: TRBD2; j_gene: TRBJ2-7; v_gene: TRBV2; CDR3aa: CARASGRGEQYF; CDR3nt: TGTGCCCGGGCTAGCGGGAGGGGCGAGCAGTACTTC
abundance: few; d_gene: NA; j_gene: TRBJ2-5; v_gene: TRBV6-5; CDR3aa: CASSYWARREETQYF; CDR3nt: TGTGCCAGCAGTTACTGGGCGAGGCGGGAAGAGACCCAGTACTTC
abundance: NA; d_gene: NA; j_gene: TRBJ2-3; v_gene: TRBV7-9; CDR3aa: CASRDPGTSTDTQYF; CDR3nt: TGTGCCAGCAGAGATCCGGGTACAAGCACAGATACGCAGTATTTT
abundance: few; d_gene: TRBD1; j_gene: TRBJ2-1; v_gene: TRBV5-1; CDR3aa: CASSGISDRRNNEQFF; CDR3nt: TGCGCCAGCAGCGGGATCTCGGACAGGCGAAACAATGAGCAGTTCTTC
abundance: few; d_gene: NA; j_gene: TRBJ1-2; v_gene: TRBV28; CDR3aa: CASSMEKGRGYTF; CDR3nt: TGTGCCAGCAGCATGGAGAAGGGACGGGGCTACACCTTC
abundance: few; d_gene: TRBD1; j_gene: TRBJ2-3; v_gene: TRBV4-1; CDR3aa: CASRPTGGDTQYF; CDR3nt: TGCGCCAGCAGACCGACAGGGGGAGATACGCAGTATTTT
abundance: NA; d_gene: NA; j_gene: TRBJ2-5; v_gene: TRBV6-5; CDR3aa: CASSYTGIETQYF; CDR3nt: TGTGCCAGCAGTTACACCGGGATAGAGACCCAGTACTTC
abundance: NA; d_gene: NA; j_gene: TRBJ2-1; v_gene: TRBV9; CDR3aa: CASSVGGGSYNEQFF; CDR3nt: TGTGCCAGCAGCGTAGGCGGGGGCAGCTACAATGAGCAGTTCTTC
abundance: NA; d_gene: NA; j_gene: TRBJ2-7; v_gene: TRBV28; CDR3aa: CASRGVYEQYF; CDR3nt: TGTGCCAGCCGCGGGGTCTACGAGCAGTACTTC
abundance: many; d_gene: TRBD1; j_gene: TRBJ2-7; v_gene: TRBV29-1; CDR3aa: CSVGQFSDEQYF; CDR3nt: TGCAGCGTGGGACAGTTTAGCGACGAGCAGTACTTC
abundance: NA; d_gene: NA; j_gene: TRBJ2-3; v_gene: TRBV4-2; CDR3aa: CASSPLQGPSSSTDTQYF; CDR3nt: TGTGCCAGCAGTCCACTACAGGGCCCTTCATCCAGCACAGATACGCAGTATTTT
abundance: few; d_gene: NA; j_gene: TRBJ2-1; v_gene: TRBV6-5; CDR3aa: CASSSTSDTQALFF; CDR3nt: TGTGCCAGCAGCTCGACATCCGACACGCAGGCTCTGTTCTTC
abundance: many; d_gene: TRBD2; j_gene: TRBJ2-1; v_gene: TRBV10-3; CDR3aa: CAIRDVAGGLDEQFF; CDR3nt: TGTGCCATCAGGGACGTAGCGGGAGGTCTCGATGAGCAGTTCTTC
abundance: few; d_gene: TRBD1; j_gene: TRBJ2-1; v_gene: TRBV5-1; CDR3aa: CASSLRQGANEQFF; CDR3nt: TGCGCCAGCAGCTTGCGACAGGGGGCGAATGAGCAGTTCTTC
abundance: NA; d_gene: NA; j_gene: TRBJ2-1; v_gene: TRBV7-3; CDR3aa: CASSLQGMGNEQFF; CDR3nt: TGTGCCAGCAGCTTGCAGGGGATGGGGAATGAGCAGTTCTTC